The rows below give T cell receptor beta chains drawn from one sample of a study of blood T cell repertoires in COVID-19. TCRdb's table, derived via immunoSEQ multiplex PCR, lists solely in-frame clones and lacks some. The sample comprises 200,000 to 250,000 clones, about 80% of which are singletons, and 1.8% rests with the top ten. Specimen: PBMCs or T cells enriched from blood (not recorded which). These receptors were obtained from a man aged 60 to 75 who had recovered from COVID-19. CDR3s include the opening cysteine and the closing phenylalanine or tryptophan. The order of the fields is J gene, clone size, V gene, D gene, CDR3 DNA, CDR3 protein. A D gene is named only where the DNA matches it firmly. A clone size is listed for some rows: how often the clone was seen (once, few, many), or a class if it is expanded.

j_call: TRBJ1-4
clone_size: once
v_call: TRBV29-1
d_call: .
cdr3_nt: TGCAGCGTTGAAGCGGGTGAAAAACTGTTTTTT
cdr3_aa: CSVEAGEKLFF

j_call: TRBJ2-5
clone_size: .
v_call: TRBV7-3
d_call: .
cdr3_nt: TGTGCCAGCAGCTTAGCCCGACAGGGAGGGACCCAGTACTTC
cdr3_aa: CASSLARQGGTQYF

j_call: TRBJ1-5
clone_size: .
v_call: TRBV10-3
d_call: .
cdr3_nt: TGTGCCATCAGTGAGGACGGGGAGGGCAATCAGCCCCAGCATTTT
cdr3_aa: CAISEDGEGNQPQHF

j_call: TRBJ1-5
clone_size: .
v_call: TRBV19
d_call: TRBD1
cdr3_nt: TGTGCCAGTAGTAATACACAGGGGGCGTTCCGCAATCAGCCCCAGCATTTT
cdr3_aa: CASSNTQGAFRNQPQHF

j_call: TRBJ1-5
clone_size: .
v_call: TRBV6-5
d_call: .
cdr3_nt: TGTGCCAGCAGTTACTTGTCGGGGGTGGGTGATCAGCCCCAGCATTTT
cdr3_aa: CASSYLSGVGDQPQHF

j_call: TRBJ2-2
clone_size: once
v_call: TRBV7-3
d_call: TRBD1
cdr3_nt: TGTGCCAGCAGCACAACCAGGACAGGGCACACCGGGGAGCTGTTTTTT
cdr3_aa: CASSTTRTGHTGELFF

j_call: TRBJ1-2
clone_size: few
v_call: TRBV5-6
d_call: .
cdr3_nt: TGTGCCAGCAGAGTAAGACGGGTCCCAAGCGGCTACACCTTC
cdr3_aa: CASRVRRVPSGYTF

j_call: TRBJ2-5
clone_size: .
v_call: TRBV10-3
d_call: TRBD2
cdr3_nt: TGTGCCATCAGTAACGGGGGGGCCCGTGAGACCCAGTACTTC
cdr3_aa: CAISNGGARETQYF

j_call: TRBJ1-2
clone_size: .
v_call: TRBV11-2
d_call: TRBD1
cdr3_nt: TGTGCCAGCAGCTATACAGGGGTACATGGCTACACCTTC
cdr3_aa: CASSYTGVHGYTF

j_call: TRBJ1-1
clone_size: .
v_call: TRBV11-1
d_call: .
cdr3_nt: TGTGCCAGCTCCCCTCTAGGGGGATCTGAAGCTTTCTTT
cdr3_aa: CASSPLGGSEAFF

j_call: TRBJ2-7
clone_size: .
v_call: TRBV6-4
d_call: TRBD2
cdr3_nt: TGTGCCAGCAGTGACTCCGCATTTAGCGGGGGGCCGTACGAGCAGTACTTC
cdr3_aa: CASSDSAFSGGPYEQYF

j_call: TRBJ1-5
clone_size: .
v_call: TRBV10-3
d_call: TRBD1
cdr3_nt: TGTGCCATCAGTGAGTCGTGGACAGGGGCCCCCAATCAGCCCCAGCATTTT
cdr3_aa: CAISESWTGAPNQPQHF

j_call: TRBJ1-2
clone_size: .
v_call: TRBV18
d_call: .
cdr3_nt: TGTGCCAGCTCACCAAAGGGGGATGGCTACACCTTC
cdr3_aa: CASSPKGDGYTF

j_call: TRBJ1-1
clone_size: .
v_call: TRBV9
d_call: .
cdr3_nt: TGTGCCAGCAGCCTCCAGTCTTCCGACACTGAAGCTTTCTTT
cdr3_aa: CASSLQSSDTEAFF

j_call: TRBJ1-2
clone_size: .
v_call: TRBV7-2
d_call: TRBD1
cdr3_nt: TGTGCCAGCAGCCCCCCAACAGGGGAGGGCTACACCTTC
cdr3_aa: CASSPPTGEGYTF

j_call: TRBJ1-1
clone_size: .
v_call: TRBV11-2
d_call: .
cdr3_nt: TGTGCCAGCAGGTCCCAATCTCAGATGAACACTGAAGCTTTCTTT
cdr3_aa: CASRSQSQMNTEAFF

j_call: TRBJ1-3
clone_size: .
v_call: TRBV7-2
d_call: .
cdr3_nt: TGTGCCAGCAGCCTAGAGGGGGTGGCGAGCTCTGGAAACACCATATATTTT
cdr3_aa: CASSLEGVASSGNTIYF

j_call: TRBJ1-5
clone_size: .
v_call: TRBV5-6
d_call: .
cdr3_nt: TGTGCCAGCAGCTTGGTGTCAGGAAATCAGCCCCAGCATTTT
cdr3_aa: CASSLVSGNQPQHF

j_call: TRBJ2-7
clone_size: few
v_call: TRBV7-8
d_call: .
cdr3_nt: TGTGCCAGCAGCTTAAGAGGTTCTCGGGAGCAGTACTTC
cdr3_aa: CASSLRGSREQYF

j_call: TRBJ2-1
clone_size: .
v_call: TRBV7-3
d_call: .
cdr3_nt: TGTGCCAGCAGCTTTGTCCAGGGGTCTGAGCAGTTCTTC
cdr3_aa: CASSFVQGSEQFF

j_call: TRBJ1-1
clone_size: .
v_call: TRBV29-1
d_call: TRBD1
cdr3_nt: TGCAGCGTCGCCAGGGGGGACACTGAAGCTTTCTTT
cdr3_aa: CSVARGDTEAFF

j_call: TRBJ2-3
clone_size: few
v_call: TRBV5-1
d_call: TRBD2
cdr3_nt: TGCGCCAGCAGCTTGAACGCGGGGGGGCTAACAGATACGCAGTATTTT
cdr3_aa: CASSLNAGGLTDTQYF

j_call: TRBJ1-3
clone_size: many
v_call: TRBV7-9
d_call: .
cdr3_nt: TGTGCCAGCAGCTTAGCGAGCCGAGCTGGAAACACCATATATTTT
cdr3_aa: CASSLASRAGNTIYF

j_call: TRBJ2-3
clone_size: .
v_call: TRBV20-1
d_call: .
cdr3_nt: TGCAGTGCTAGTCCTCCGGGCACAGATACGCAGTATTTT
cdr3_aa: CSASPPGTDTQYF

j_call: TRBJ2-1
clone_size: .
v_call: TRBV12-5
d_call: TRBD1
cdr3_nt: TGTGCTAGTGGTTTGGCCTCCTCCGGGACAGGGGTTTACAATGAGCAGTTCTTC
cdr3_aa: CASGLASSGTGVYNEQFF

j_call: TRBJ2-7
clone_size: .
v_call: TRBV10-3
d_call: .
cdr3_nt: TGTGCCATCAGCTCCCAAGGGGGGGCCCCGGTCGAGCAGTACTTC
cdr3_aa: CAISSQGGAPVEQYF

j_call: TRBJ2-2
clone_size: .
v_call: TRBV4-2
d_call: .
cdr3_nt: TGTGCCAGCAGCCAAGTATTACAGGGGAGGGGGGAGCTGTTTTTT
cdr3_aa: CASSQVLQGRGELFF

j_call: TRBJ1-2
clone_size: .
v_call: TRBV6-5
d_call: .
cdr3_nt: TGTGCCAGCAGTTACCTAACAGGGAAAAACTATGGCTACACCTTC
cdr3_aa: CASSYLTGKNYGYTF

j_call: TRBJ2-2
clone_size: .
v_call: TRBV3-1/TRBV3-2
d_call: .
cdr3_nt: TGTGCCAGCAGTAATCGGGGACTGGGATTACCCGGGGAGCTGTTTTTT
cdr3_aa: CASSNRGLGLPGELFF